The clone carrying this T cell receptor beta chain was found once. Original handling: Amplifying reference gene primers gave estimates of nucleated cell counts. The data were produced by immunoSEQ multiplex PCR, yet TCRdb's version contains in-frame clones alone and is incomplete. V, J and clone size are those of that table, while D and trimming were read from the DNA. The data hold 45,000 to 55,000 clones, with about 86% observed a single time. The source of the sample is a study of blood T cell repertoires in COVID-19. The overall study: The cDNA or gDNA used as material had been derived from T cells, B-cell-depleted T cells, or PBMCs.

Germline CDR1 reads SEHNR; CDR2 reads FQNEAQ (reference sequence). This CDR3 is 16 amino acids long. Trimming stripped 5 bases from V and 0 bases from J, with 14 bases between. This chain links TRBV7-9 with TRBJ1-3; tentative D call: TRBD1 (6 bases). The sequencing sample was made of peripheral blood. The TCR comes from a man aged 65-85 years with active COVID-19. This CDR3 reads CASSGYRVRSGNTIYF. The CDR3 nucleotides read TGTGCCAGCAGCGGGTACAGGGTCCGCTCTGGAAACACCATATATTTT.